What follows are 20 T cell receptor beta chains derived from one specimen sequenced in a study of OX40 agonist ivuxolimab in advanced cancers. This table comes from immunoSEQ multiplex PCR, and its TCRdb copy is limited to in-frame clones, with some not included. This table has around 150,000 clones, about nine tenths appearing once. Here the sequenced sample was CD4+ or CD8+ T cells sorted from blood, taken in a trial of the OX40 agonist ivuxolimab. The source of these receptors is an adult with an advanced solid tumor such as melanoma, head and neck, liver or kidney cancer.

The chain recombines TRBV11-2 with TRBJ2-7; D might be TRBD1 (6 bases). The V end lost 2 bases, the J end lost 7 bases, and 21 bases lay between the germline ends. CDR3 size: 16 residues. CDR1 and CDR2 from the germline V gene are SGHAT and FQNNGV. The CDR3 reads CASSLQGSGLAGEQYF. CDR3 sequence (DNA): TGTGCCAGCAGCTTACAGGGGAGTGGGCTAGCTGGGGAGCAGTACTTC.

The CDR3 loop is CASSEIQGPSNQPQHF. CDR3 DNA: TGTGCCAGCAGTGAAATTCAGGGGCCGAGCAATCAGCCCCAGCATTTT. The chain combines TRBV2 with TRBJ1-5; D possibly corresponds to TRBD1 (6 bases). V lost 2 bases to trimming and J lost 1 base, with 12 bases between them. CDR1 is SNHLY and CDR2 is FYNNEI in the germline V gene. This CDR3 spans 16 amino acids. Supplemented by reference TRBV2 and TRBJ1-5, the full variable domain reads EPEVTQTPSHQVTQMGQEVILRCVPISNHLYFYWYRQILGQKVEFLVSFYNNEISEKSEIFDDQFSVERPDGSNFTLKIRSTKLEDSAMYFCASSEIQGPSNQPQHFGDGTRLSIL.

The CDR3 DNA follows: TGTGCCAGCAGCGTATTTGCGGGAGAGAGTGAGCAGTTCTTC. The encoded protein is CASSVFAGESEQFF. The rearrangement uses TRBV9 and TRBJ2-1; 7 bases are a match to TRBD2. CDR3 length: 14 amino acids. Germline V gene data show CDR1 as SGDLS and CDR2 as YYNGEE. J gave up 9 bases and V 1 base, and 7 bases lay outside the gene matches. Full variable domain (remainder filled in from reference TRBV9 and TRBJ2-1): DSGVTQTPKHLITATGQRVTLRCSPRSGDLSVYWYQQSLDQGLQFLIQYYNGEERAKGNILERFSAQQFPDLHSELNLSSLELGDSALYFCASSVFAGESEQFFGPGTRLTVL.

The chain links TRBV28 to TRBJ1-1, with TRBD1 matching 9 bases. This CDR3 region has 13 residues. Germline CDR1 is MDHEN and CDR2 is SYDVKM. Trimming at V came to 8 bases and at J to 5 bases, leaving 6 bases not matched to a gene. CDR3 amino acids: CASVTGQGTEAFF. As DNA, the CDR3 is TGTGCCAGCGTAACGGGACAGGGAACTGAAGCTTTCTTT.

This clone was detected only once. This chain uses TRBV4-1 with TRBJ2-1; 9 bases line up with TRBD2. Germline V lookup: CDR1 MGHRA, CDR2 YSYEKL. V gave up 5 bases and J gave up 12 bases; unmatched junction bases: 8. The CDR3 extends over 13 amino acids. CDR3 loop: CASSEQPGLAQFF. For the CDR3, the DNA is TGCGCCAGCAGCGAACAACCGGGACTAGCGCAGTTCTTC.

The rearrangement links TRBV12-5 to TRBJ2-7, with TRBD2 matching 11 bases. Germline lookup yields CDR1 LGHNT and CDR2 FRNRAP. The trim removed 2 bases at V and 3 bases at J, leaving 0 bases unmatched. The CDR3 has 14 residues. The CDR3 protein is CASGLTSGSYEQYF. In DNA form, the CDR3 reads TGTGCTAGTGGTTTGACTAGCGGGAGCTACGAGCAGTACTTC.

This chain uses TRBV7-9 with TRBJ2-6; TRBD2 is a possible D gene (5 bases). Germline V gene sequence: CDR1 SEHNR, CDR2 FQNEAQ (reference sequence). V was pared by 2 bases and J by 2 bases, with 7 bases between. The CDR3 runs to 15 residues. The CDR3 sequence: CASSLRGTGANVLTF. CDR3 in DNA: TGTGCCAGCAGCTTACGAGGGACTGGGGCCAACGTCCTGACTTTC.

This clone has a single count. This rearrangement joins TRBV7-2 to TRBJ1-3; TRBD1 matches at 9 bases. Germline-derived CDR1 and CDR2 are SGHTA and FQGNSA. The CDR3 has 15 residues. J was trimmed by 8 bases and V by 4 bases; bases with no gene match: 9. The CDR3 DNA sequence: TGTGCCAGCAGCTCCACAGGGGGCGAAGTCGACACCATATATTTT. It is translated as CASSSTGGEVDTIYF.

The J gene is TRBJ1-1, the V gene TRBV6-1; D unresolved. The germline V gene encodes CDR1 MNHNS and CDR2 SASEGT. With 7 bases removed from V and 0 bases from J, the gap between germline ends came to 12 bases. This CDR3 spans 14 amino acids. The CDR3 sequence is CASIERLMNTEAFF. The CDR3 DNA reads TGTGCCAGCATTGAGCGGCTAATGAACACTGAAGCTTTCTTT.

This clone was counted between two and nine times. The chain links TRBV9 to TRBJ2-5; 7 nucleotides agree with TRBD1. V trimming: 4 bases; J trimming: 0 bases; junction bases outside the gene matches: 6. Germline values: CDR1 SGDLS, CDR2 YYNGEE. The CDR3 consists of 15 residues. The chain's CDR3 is CASSPRQGYQETQYF. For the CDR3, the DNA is TGTGCCAGCAGCCCCAGACAGGGATACCAAGAGACCCAGTACTTC.

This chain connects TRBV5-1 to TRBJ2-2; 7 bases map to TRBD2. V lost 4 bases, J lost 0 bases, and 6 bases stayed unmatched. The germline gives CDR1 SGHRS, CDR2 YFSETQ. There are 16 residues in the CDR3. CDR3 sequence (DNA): TGCGCCAGCAGCGCCGGAAGCGGGACGAACACCGGGGAGCTGTTTTTT. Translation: CASSAGSGTNTGELFF.

The CDR3 bases are TGTGCCAGCTCACCTGCGGGACACCAAGAGACCCAGTACTTC. Its protein product is CASSPAGHQETQYF. The rearrangement uses TRBV18 and TRBJ2-5; TRBD2 might be the D (6 bases). CDR1 and CDR2 (germline): KGHSH, LQKENI. The CDR3 consists of 14 residues. V lost 3 bases, J lost 0 bases, and 8 bases lay in between.

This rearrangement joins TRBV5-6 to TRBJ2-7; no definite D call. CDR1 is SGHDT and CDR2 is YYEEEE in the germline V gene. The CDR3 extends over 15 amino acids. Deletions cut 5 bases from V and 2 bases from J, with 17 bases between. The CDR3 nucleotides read TGTGCCAGCAGTCCTCTTCGGCCGAACCCCTACGAGCAGTACTTC. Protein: CASSPLRPNPYEQYF.

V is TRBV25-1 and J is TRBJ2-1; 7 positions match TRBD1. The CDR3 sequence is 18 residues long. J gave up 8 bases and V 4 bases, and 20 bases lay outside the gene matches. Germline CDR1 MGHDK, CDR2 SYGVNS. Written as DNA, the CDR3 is TGTGCCAGCAGTGGCTATGGAGTCGTGGCGCAGGGGGTTGATGAGCAGTTCTTC. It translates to CASSGYGVVAQGVDEQFF.

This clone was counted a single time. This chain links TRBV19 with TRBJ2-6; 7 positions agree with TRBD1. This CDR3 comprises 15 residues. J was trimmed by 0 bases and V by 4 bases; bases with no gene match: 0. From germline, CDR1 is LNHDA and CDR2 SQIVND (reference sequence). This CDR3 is CASSNRGSGANVLTF. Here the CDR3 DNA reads TGTGCCAGTAGTAACAGGGGCTCTGGGGCCAACGTCCTGACTTTC.

For the CDR3, the DNA is TGCGCCAGCAGCCTTGGGCTGGCGACGTACAATGAGCAGTTCTTC. This codes for CASSLGLATYNEQFF. The chain couples TRBV5-1 to TRBJ2-1; no clear D. V was clipped by 4 bases and J by 4 bases, with 15 bases between them. The CDR3 covers 15 residues. Germline CDR1 reads SGHRS; CDR2 reads YFSETQ.

The CDR3 DNA is TGTGCCAGCAGCTTAGGGGGGCGGTACGAGCAGTACTTC. Residues: CASSLGGRYEQYF. This rearrangement joins TRBV7-3 to TRBJ2-7; D assignment may be TRBD1 or TRBD2 (6 bases each). The germline V and J ends were trimmed by 2 bases and 4 bases, with 9 bases remaining between them. The CDR3 totals 13 residues. Germline V lookup: CDR1 SGHTA, CDR2 FQGTGA.

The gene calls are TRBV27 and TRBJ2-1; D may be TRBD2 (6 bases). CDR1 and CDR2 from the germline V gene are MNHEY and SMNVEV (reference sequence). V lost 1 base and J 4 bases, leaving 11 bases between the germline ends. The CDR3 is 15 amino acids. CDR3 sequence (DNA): TGTGCCAGCAGTTTATACTCCAGCGGGTACAATGAGCAGTTCTTC. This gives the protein CASSLYSSGYNEQFF.

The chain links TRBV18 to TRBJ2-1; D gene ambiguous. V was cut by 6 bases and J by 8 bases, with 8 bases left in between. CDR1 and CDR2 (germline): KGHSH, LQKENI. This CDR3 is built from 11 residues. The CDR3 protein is CASSPDDEQFF. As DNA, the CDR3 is TGTGCCAGCTCTCCTGACGATGAGCAGTTCTTC.

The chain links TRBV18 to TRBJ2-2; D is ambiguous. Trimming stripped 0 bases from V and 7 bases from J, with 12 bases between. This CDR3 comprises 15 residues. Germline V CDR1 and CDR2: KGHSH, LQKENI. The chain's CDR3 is CASSPPYSRNGELFF. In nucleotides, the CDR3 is TGTGCCAGCTCACCACCGTACAGCCGGAACGGGGAGCTGTTTTTT.